This TCR beta chain was identified in a study of OX40 agonist ivuxolimab in advanced cancers. Study-level background: Patients received intravenous ivuxolimab every 2 weeks at 0.01 to 10 mg/kg. Participants averaged approximately 65 years of age (range roughly 23 to 80) and were approximately 81% male.

Some clones are missing from TCRdb's copy, which holds only in-frame ones; the method was immunoSEQ multiplex PCR. Of more than 85,000 clones listed, roughly 91% were seen once; the top ten hold about 1.5%. For this clone: Its antigen is undetermined.

The CDR3 spans 14 residues. Germline CDR1 and CDR2: SGHRS and YFSETQ. Trimming took off 0 bases at V and 5 bases at J, with 11 bases between the two ends. Study-level results: CD4+ and CD8+ blood T cells expanded clonally by week 6 at 0.1 to 3.0 mg/kg.

Autoimmune disease history or systemic immunosuppression barred patients. Material: CD4+ or CD8+ T cells sorted from blood, obtained in a trial of the OX40 agonist ivuxolimab. The rearrangement joins TRBV5-1 to TRBJ2-5; tentatively, D is TRBD2 (5 bases). The clonotype originates from an adult with an advanced solid tumor such as melanoma, head and neck, liver or kidney cancer. The CDR3 DNA sequence: TGCGCCAGCAGCTTGGGCGTAGGAGGCGAGACCCAGTACTTC. It specifies CASSLGVGGETQYF.